These T cell receptor beta chains were read from a single sample in a study of OX40 agonist ivuxolimab in advanced cancers. The repertoire was sequenced with immunoSEQ multiplex PCR; TCRdb's copy has only in-frame clones and lacks some. The table has tens of thousands of clones, about 88% seen once; the top ten hold approximately 1.1%. The source was CD4+ or CD8+ T cells sorted from blood, collected in a trial of the OX40 agonist ivuxolimab. The receptors derive from an adult with an advanced solid tumor such as melanoma, head and neck, liver or kidney cancer. Both conserved end residues are part of each CDR3. Each record gives: V gene, D gene, clone size, J gene, CDR3 DNA, CDR3 protein. A D gene is named only where the DNA matches it firmly. Size values are once, few and many counts, or a class for expanded clones, and some rows have none.

V: TRBV7-2; D: TRBD2; size: .; J: TRBJ2-1; DNA: TGTGCCAGCAGCTTAACAAGCGGGAGATCAGGGGAGCAGTTCTTC; CDR3: CASSLTSGRSGEQFF
V: TRBV29-1; D: .; size: .; J: TRBJ2-2; DNA: TGCAGCGTTCGACGATTGAACACCGGGGAGCTGTTTTTT; CDR3: CSVRRLNTGELFF
V: TRBV7-3; D: TRBD2; size: once; J: TRBJ2-1; DNA: TGTGCCAGCAGCTTTTTAGCGGGAGGAGCTGATGAGCAGTTCTTC; CDR3: CASSFLAGGADEQFF
V: TRBV5-1; D: TRBD1; size: once; J: TRBJ2-3; DNA: TGCGCCAGCAGCTTGGAACAGGGGACAGATACGCAGTATTTT; CDR3: CASSLEQGTDTQYF
V: TRBV7-2; D: TRBD1; size: once; J: TRBJ2-1; DNA: TGTGCCAGCAGCTTTGAGGGGGCCCAATTCGGTGAGCAGTTCTTC; CDR3: CASSFEGAQFGEQFF
V: TRBV28; D: .; size: .; J: TRBJ1-5; DNA: TGTGCCAGCAGTTTACCCAGCAATCAGCCCCAGCATTTT; CDR3: CASSLPSNQPQHF
V: TRBV27; D: TRBD1; size: .; J: TRBJ1-1; DNA: TGTGCCAGCAGGGCCAACCGGGACAGTATTGAAGCTTTCTTT; CDR3: CASRANRDSIEAFF
V: TRBV11-2; D: TRBD2; size: .; J: TRBJ2-3; DNA: TGTGCCAGCAGCTTAGTTACCGGGACTAGCGGCGGGAGGGATACGCAGTATTTT; CDR3: CASSLVTGTSGGRDTQYF
V: TRBV1; D: .; size: once; J: TRBJ1-5; DNA: TGCACCAGCAGCCATCCCCCCGGGTGGGGGGAACATCAGCCCCAGCATTTT; CDR3: CTSSHPPGWGEHQPQHF
V: TRBV28; D: .; size: .; J: TRBJ1-1; DNA: TGTGCCAGCAGTTCCTTGACTGAAGCTTTCTTT; CDR3: CASSSLTEAFF
V: TRBV7-2; D: TRBD2; size: .; J: TRBJ2-5; DNA: TGTGCCAGCACCTACTTGGGGGGGGTCATGACCCAGTACTTC; CDR3: CASTYLGGVMTQYF
V: TRBV29-1; D: .; size: .; J: TRBJ2-7; DNA: TGCAGCGGGTTAGCGGACAACTACGAGCAGTACTTC; CDR3: CSGLADNYEQYF
V: TRBV9; D: TRBD1; size: .; J: TRBJ2-5; DNA: TGTGCCAGCAGCGTAGGGGACAGGGGAAAGACCCAGTACTTC; CDR3: CASSVGDRGKTQYF
V: TRBV7-8; D: .; size: .; J: TRBJ1-4; DNA: TGTGCCAGCAGCCAGTGGGGTGAAAAACTGTTTTTT; CDR3: CASSQWGEKLFF
V: TRBV7-8; D: .; size: .; J: TRBJ1-1; DNA: TGTGCCAGCAGCTTAGGGGCCGGGACAAAGAACACTGAAGCTTTCTTT; CDR3: CASSLGAGTKNTEAFF
V: TRBV18; D: TRBD2; size: .; J: TRBJ2-3; DNA: TGTGCCAGCTCACCACCGGGACTAGCGGGAAACACAGATACGCAGTATTTT; CDR3: CASSPPGLAGNTDTQYF
V: TRBV29-1; D: TRBD1; size: .; J: TRBJ2-1; DNA: TGCAGCGCGGGGGACAGGGTCTTTGGTGGTGAGCAGTTCTTC; CDR3: CSAGDRVFGGEQFF
V: TRBV4-1; D: .; size: .; J: TRBJ1-2; DNA: TGCGCCAGCAGCCGAGAGACAGAGGGACCGTATGGCTACACCTTC; CDR3: CASSRETEGPYGYTF
V: TRBV2; D: TRBD2; size: .; J: TRBJ2-3; DNA: TGTGCCAGCAGGACGGGACTAGCGGGCACAGATACGCAGTATTTT; CDR3: CASRTGLAGTDTQYF
V: TRBV28; D: .; size: .; J: TRBJ1-2; DNA: TGTGCCAGCAGTTTAATGGGCAACAGGGTCCTGGCAGGCTACACCTTC; CDR3: CASSLMGNRVLAGYTF
V: TRBV9; D: TRBD2; size: .; J: TRBJ2-3; DNA: TGTGCCAGCAGCGTAGAACTAGCGGGAGCCGGCACAGATACGCAGTATTTT; CDR3: CASSVELAGAGTDTQYF
V: TRBV10-3; D: TRBD1; size: .; J: TRBJ1-1; DNA: TGTGCCACAAGGAGACAGGGGGGGACTGAAGCTTTCTTT; CDR3: CATRRQGGTEAFF